These 14 T cell receptor beta chains originate from one sample sequenced in a study of chemoradiotherapy in HPV16-positive cancers. Sequenced by immunoSEQ multiplex PCR; TCRdb stores in-frame clones only, minus some. The sample consists of about 13,000 clones, roughly 88% of them appearing once. Sequences were derived from blood, sampled from a patient who underwent chemoradiotherapy. These receptors all stem from a human donor with HPV-associated anogenital cancer.

A single count supports this clone. CDR3 sequence reads: CASSSSGEGGYTF. DNA of the CDR3: TGCGCCAGCAGCTCATCCGGGGAAGGTGGCTACACCTTC. The gene calls are TRBV5-1 and TRBJ1-2; D not resolved. Germline V gene sequence: CDR1 SGHRS, CDR2 YFSETQ. The CDR3 sequence is 13 residues long. The V and J ends lost 3 bases and 7 bases respectively, with 13 bases between them. Together with reference TRBV5-1 and TRBJ1-2, the CDR3 gives the full variable domain: KAGVTQTPRYLIKTRGQQVTLSCSPISGHRSVSWYQQTPGQGLQFLFEYFSETQRNKGNFPGRFSGRQFSNSRSEMNVSTLELGDSALYLCASSSSGEGGYTFGSGTRLTVV.

The chain recombines TRBV7-9 with TRBJ1-1, with a tentative D call TRBD1 (6 bases). The CDR3 is 16 residues long. Per the germline V gene, CDR1 is SEHNR and CDR2 is FQNEAQ (reference sequence). Trimming pared 2 bases from V and 1 base from J, leaving 14 bases between. CDR3 in amino acids: CASSLRLQGPNTEAFF. CDR3 DNA: TGTGCCAGCAGCTTAAGACTACAGGGCCCGAACACTGAAGCTTTCTTT.

The rearrangement uses TRBV29-1 and TRBJ1-2, with D unclear. In germline, CDR1 is SQVTM, CDR2 ANQGSEA. Trimming removed 4 bases at V and 7 bases at J, with 10 bases between. The CDR3 extends over 11 amino acids. Here the CDR3 reads CSVGFGFGYTF. As DNA, the CDR3 is TGCAGCGTTGGTTTTGGTTTTGGCTACACCTTC.

CDR3 nucleotide sequence: TGTGCCAGCAGTGGAAGGGCGGCTCGCAATGAGCAGTTCTTC. Encoded protein: CASSGRAARNEQFF. The V gene is TRBV27, the J gene TRBJ2-1; the D is unclear. With 5 bases removed from V and 6 bases from J, the gap between germline ends came to 14 bases. The CDR3 runs 14 residues. Germline V gene sequence: CDR1 MNHEY, CDR2 SMNVEV (reference sequence).

The rearrangement joins TRBV30 to TRBJ1-1; D ambiguous. The CDR3 is 11 residues long. CDR1 is GTSNPN, CDR2 SVGIG, per germline (reference sequence). Trimming removed 3 bases from V and 3 bases from J, with 5 bases in between. The CDR3 region has the DNA TGTGCCTGGAGCCAGGACACTGAAGCTTTCTTT. Translated: CAWSQDTEAFF.

V is TRBV5-4 and J is TRBJ2-7; 10 bases fit TRBD2. The V gene end was trimmed by 4 bases and the J gene end by 3 bases; junction bases not matched to a gene: 10. The CDR3 covers 16 residues. CDR1 is SGHNT, CDR2 YYREEE, per germline (reference sequence). This CDR3 reads CASSLPLAGVIYEQYF. CDR3 DNA sequence: TGTGCCAGCAGCCTGCCCCTAGCGGGGGTCATCTACGAGCAGTACTTC.

The rearrangement joins TRBV7-9 to TRBJ2-3; 7 bases align to TRBD1. The V segment lost 4 bases and the J segment 4 bases; nucleotides outside the gene matches: 5. Per the germline V gene, CDR1 is SEHNR and CDR2 is FQNEAQ (reference sequence). This CDR3 contains 14 residues. The CDR3 spells CASSSGTEPDTQYF. The CDR3 coding sequence is TGTGCCAGCAGCTCCGGGACAGAACCAGATACGCAGTATTTT.

The chain links TRBV2 to TRBJ1-5; 11 bases are a match to TRBD1. The CDR3 is made up of 15 amino acids. Trimming removed 6 bases from V and 7 bases from J; junction bases left unmatched: 8. Germline V gives CDR1 SNHLY, CDR2 FYNNEI. The CDR3 loop reads CASRGTGGLGQPQHF. The CDR3 DNA follows: TGTGCCAGCAGGGGGACAGGGGGATTAGGGCAGCCCCAGCATTTT.

The chain couples TRBV19 to TRBJ1-2, with 10 bases fitting TRBD1. The CDR3 totals 14 residues. The ends lost 5 bases at V and 7 bases at J; junction bases unmatched: 7. Germline CDR1 and CDR2: LNHDA and SQIVND (reference sequence). The chain's CDR3 is CASSATGGLSGYTF. The CDR3 coding sequence is TGTGCCAGTAGTGCGACAGGGGGCTTGAGTGGCTACACCTTC.

This clone was seen a single time. The CDR3: CASSPPRSLSAEKLFF. The DNA for the CDR3 is TGCGCCAGCAGCCCTCCAAGGTCGTTAAGCGCTGAAAAACTGTTTTTT. The rearrangement joins TRBV4-1 to TRBJ1-4; D gene uncertain. V lost 4 bases and J lost 7, with 19 bases in between. The germline V gene encodes CDR1 MGHRA and CDR2 YSYEKL. CDR3 length equals 16 residues.

V usage is TRBV5-6 and J usage is TRBJ2-5; 12 positions agree with TRBD2. V trimming: 0 bases; J trimming: 5 bases; junction bases outside the gene matches: 2. The CDR3 is 15 residues long. Germline loops: CDR1 SGHDT, CDR2 YYEEEE. The CDR3 here is CASSLASGGAETQYF. CDR3 in DNA: TGTGCCAGCAGCTTGGCTAGCGGGGGGGCTGAGACCCAGTACTTC.

The gene calls are TRBV5-4 and TRBJ1-4, with D possibly being TRBD1 (6 bases). The V end lost 2 bases, the J end lost 9 bases, and 8 bases lay between the germline ends. Germline CDR1 reads SGHNT; CDR2 reads YYREEE (reference sequence). There are 12 residues in the CDR3. DNA for the CDR3: TGTGCCAGCAGCTTCCAGGGGAAAAAACTGTTTTTT. Its translation is CASSFQGKKLFF.

This clone came up once. The chain recombines TRBV29-1 with TRBJ1-2; TRBD1 matches at 9 bases. V dropped 4 bases and J dropped 2; count of bases not matched to a gene: 2. Per germline, CDR1 SQVTM and CDR2 ANQGSEA. The CDR3 is made up of 13 amino acids. This chain's CDR3 is CSVGGTGNYGYTF. In DNA, the CDR3 is TGCAGCGTTGGCGGGACAGGGAACTATGGCTACACCTTC.

The V and J genes are TRBV7-9 and TRBJ2-3, with 15 bases lining up with TRBD2. Germline loops: CDR1 SEHNR, CDR2 FQNEAQ (reference sequence). Unmatched junction bases numbered 2, after V lost 1 base and J lost 3 bases. CDR3 size: 17 residues. The DNA of the CDR3 is TGTGCCAGCAGCTTAGAGGGACTAGCGGGGGGAACAGATACGCAGTATTTT. Its translation: CASSLEGLAGGTDTQYF.